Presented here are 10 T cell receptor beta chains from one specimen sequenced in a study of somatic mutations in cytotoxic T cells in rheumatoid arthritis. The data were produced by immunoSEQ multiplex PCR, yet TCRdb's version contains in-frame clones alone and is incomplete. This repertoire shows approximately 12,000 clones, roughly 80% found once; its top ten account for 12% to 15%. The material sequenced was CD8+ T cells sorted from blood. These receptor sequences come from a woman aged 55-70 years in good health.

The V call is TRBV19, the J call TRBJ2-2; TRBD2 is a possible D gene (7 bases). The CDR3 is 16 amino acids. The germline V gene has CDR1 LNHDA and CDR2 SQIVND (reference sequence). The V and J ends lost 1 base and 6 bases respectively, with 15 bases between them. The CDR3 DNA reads TGTGCCAGTAGTATAGCTCGGGGGGCAGGGGCCGGGGAGCTGTTTTTT. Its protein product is CASSIARGAGAGELFF.

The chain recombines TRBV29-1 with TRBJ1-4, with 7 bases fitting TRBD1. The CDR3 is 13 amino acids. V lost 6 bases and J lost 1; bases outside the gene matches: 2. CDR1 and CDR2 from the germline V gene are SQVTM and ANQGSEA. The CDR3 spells CSVGQITNEKLFF. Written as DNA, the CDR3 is TGCAGCGTGGGACAGATAACTAATGAAAAACTGTTTTTT.

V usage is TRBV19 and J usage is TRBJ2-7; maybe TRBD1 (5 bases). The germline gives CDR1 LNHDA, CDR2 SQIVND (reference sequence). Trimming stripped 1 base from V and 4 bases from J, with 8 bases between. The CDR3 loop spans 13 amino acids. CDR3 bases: TGTGCCAGTAGTATAGGGGCAGGGTACGAGCAGTACTTC. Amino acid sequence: CASSIGAGYEQYF.

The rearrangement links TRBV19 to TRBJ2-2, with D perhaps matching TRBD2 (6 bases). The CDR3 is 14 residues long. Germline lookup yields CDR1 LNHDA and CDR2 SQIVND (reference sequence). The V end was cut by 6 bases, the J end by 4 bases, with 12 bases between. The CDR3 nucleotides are TGTGCCAGTAGCTTCTCCGGGGGCACCGGGGAGCTGTTTTTT. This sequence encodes CASSFSGGTGELFF.

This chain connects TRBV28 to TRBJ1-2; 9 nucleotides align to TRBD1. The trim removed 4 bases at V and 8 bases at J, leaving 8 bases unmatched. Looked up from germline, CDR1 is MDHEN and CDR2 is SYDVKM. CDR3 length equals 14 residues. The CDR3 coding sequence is TGTGCCAGCAGTTCAATGGACAGGGGCCCGGGCTACACCTTC. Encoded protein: CASSSMDRGPGYTF.

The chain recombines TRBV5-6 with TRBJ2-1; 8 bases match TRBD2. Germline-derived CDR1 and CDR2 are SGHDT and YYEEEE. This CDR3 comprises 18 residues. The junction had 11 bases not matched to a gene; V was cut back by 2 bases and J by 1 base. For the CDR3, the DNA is TGTGCCAGCAGCTTAGGCTTTAGCGGGGTAAGGTCCTACAATGAGCAGTTCTTC. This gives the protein CASSLGFSGVRSYNEQFF.

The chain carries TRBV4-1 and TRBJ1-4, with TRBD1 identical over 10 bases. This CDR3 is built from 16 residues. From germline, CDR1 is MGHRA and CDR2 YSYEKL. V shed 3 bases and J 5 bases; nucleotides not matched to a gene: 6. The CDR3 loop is CASSHIPGQGNEKLFF. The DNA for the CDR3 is TGCGCCAGCAGCCACATCCCGGGACAGGGGAATGAAAAACTGTTTTTT.

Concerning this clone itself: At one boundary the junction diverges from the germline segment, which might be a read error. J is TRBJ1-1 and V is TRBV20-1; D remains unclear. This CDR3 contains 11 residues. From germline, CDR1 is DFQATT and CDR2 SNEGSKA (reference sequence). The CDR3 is CLAWKRTEAFF. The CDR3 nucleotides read TGTCTGGCTTGGAAGCGGACTGAAGCTTTCTTT.

CDR3 region: CASSGAGVAKNEQFF. Here the CDR3 DNA reads TGTGCCAGCAGCGGAGCGGGGGTCGCAAAAAATGAGCAGTTCTTC. The chain recombines TRBV9 with TRBJ2-1; TRBD2 matches at 8 bases. Germline V CDR1 and CDR2: SGDLS, YYNGEE. The J segment lost 7 bases and the V segment lost 3 bases, leaving 9 bases of the junction unmatched. This CDR3 has 15 amino acids.

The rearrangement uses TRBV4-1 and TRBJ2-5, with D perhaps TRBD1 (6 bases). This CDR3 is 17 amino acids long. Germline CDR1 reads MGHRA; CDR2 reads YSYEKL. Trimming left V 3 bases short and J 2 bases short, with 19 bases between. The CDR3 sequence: CASSHPSRTDTQETQYF. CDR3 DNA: TGCGCCAGCAGCCATCCCTCTCGGACAGATACTCAAGAGACCCAGTACTTC.